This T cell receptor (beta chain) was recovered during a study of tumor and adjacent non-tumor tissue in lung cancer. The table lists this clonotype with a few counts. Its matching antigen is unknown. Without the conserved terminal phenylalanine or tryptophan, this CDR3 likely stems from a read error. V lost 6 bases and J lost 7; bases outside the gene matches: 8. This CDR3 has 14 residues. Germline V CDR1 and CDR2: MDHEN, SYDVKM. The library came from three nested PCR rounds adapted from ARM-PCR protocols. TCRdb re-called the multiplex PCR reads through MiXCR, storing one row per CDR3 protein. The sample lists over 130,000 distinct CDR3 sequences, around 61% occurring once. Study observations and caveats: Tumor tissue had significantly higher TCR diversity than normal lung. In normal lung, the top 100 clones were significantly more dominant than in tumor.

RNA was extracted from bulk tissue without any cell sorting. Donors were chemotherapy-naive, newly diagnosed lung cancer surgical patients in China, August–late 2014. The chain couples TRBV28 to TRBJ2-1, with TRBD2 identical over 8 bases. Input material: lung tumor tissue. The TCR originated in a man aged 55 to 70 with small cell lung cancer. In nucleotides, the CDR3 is TGTGCCAGCAGAGGACTAGCCGATTATAATGAGCAGTTCTAC. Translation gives CASRGLADYNEQFY.